Each of the 4 T cell receptor beta chains below was sequenced from the same sample in a study of CD8 T cell repertoires and HIV-1 epitope variants. Repertoires were generated with immunoSEQ multiplex PCR, while TCRdb's copy carries only in-frame clones and drops some. Of over 5,000 clones in the sample, approximately 70% are singletons; the top ten hold roughly two fifths. Which antigens these TCRs recognize remains unknown. Sequencing input: cultured CD8+ T cells derived from PBMCs. These receptors were obtained from a male donor with HIV.

This sequence joins TRBV11-2 and TRBJ2-5; a possible D gene is TRBD1 (6 bases). V dropped 5 bases and J dropped 5 bases, with 12 bases sitting between them. From germline, CDR1 is SGHAT and CDR2 FQNNGV. There are 13 residues in the CDR3. CDR3 bases: TGTGCCAGCAGCCGGGACATTGGCGAGACCCAGTACTTC. Protein product: CASSRDIGETQYF.

This chain links TRBV6-4 with TRBJ2-3; 13 nucleotides match TRBD2. The junction had 1 base not matched to a gene; V was cut back by 0 bases and J by 4 bases. CDR1 is MRHNA and CDR2 is SNTAGT in the germline V gene. This CDR3 has 16 residues. In DNA, the CDR3 is TGTGCCAGCAGTGACTCCGGGACTAGCGGGGCAGATACGCAGTATTTT. It specifies CASSDSGTSGADTQYF.

This clone was seen just once. The CDR3 spells CASTPFDSGANVLTF. DNA for the CDR3: TGTGCCAGCACCCCCTTCGACTCTGGGGCCAACGTCCTGACTTTC. V is TRBV2 and J is TRBJ2-6; D not certain. The V gene's germline CDR1 is SNHLY and CDR2 FYNNEI. The CDR3 covers 15 residues. The V end lost 7 bases, the J end lost 0 bases, and 10 bases lay between the germline ends.

This clone was counted only a few times. The gene calls are TRBV5-6 and TRBJ1-2; the match to TRBD1 covers 8 bases. The J segment lost 8 bases and the V segment lost 0 bases, leaving 6 bases of the junction unmatched. CDR1 is SGHDT, CDR2 YYEEEE, per germline. The CDR3 contains 14 residues. CDR3 sequence (DNA): TGTGCCAGCAGCTTGGGGACAGGGTCGAAAGGCTACACCTTC. As protein: CASSLGTGSKGYTF.